These T cell receptor beta chains were read from a single sample in a study of CXCR3-negative and CXCR3-positive naive CD8 T cells. Using the 5' RACE reads, TCRdb records one entry per CDR3 protein without DNA. The sample has around 65,000 distinct CDR3 sequences, and its top ten clones hold just over 0.7%. What was sequenced was naive CXCR3+ CD8+ T cells from blood. The receptors were sampled from a human donor in good health. Some clones in this sample may be carry-over from other donors' samples. Each CDR3 is given with its conserved first and last residue. Fields, in order: clone size, V gene, J gene, CDR3 protein. A row's size may be missing; if present it is once, few, many or a size class.

clone_size: NA; v_call: TRBV5-1; j_call: TRBJ2-1; cdr3_aa: CASSLEAGGPDEQFF
clone_size: NA; v_call: TRBV6-2/TRBV6-3; j_call: TRBJ2-3; cdr3_aa: CASIQGTRGNTDTQYF
clone_size: NA; v_call: TRBV29-1; j_call: TRBJ1-1; cdr3_aa: CSATQGIMNNEAFF
clone_size: NA; v_call: TRBV7-9; j_call: TRBJ2-3; cdr3_aa: CASSPETGADTQYF
clone_size: medium-sized; v_call: TRBV14; j_call: TRBJ1-1; cdr3_aa: CASSQDEGEIAEAFF
clone_size: NA; v_call: TRBV7-3; j_call: TRBJ2-1; cdr3_aa: CASSPGLPNEQFF
clone_size: NA; v_call: TRBV29-1; j_call: TRBJ2-7; cdr3_aa: CSVGQGDAYEQYF
clone_size: NA; v_call: TRBV29-1; j_call: TRBJ1-2; cdr3_aa: CSVEDRAGGEYGYTF
clone_size: NA; v_call: TRBV28; j_call: TRBJ2-3; cdr3_aa: CASSRTTADTDTQYF
clone_size: NA; v_call: TRBV4-3; j_call: TRBJ2-7; cdr3_aa: CASSQDRGGGTYEQYF
clone_size: NA; v_call: TRBV6-2/TRBV6-3; j_call: TRBJ1-2; cdr3_aa: CASSYGRTGTDDGYTF
clone_size: NA; v_call: TRBV6-4; j_call: TRBJ2-1; cdr3_aa: CASSDRTGQYNEQFF
clone_size: NA; v_call: TRBV5-1; j_call: TRBJ2-7; cdr3_aa: CASSSIDRTYEQYF
clone_size: NA; v_call: TRBV6-2/TRBV6-3; j_call: TRBJ2-3; cdr3_aa: CASSYLGAGQESTDTQYF
clone_size: NA; v_call: TRBV7-9; j_call: TRBJ2-1; cdr3_aa: CASSLEGTGEQFF
clone_size: NA; v_call: TRBV7-3; j_call: TRBJ2-2; cdr3_aa: CASSEAGTENTGELFF
clone_size: NA; v_call: TRBV29-1; j_call: TRBJ2-1; cdr3_aa: CSVEDDQSPYNEQFF
clone_size: NA; v_call: TRBV29-1; j_call: TRBJ1-2; cdr3_aa: CSGEDSGDGYTF
clone_size: NA; v_call: TRBV11-1; j_call: TRBJ2-7; cdr3_aa: CASSLRTGGNYEQYF
clone_size: NA; v_call: TRBV6-2/TRBV6-3; j_call: TRBJ1-1; cdr3_aa: CASSYGYKLNTEAFF
clone_size: NA; v_call: TRBV4-2; j_call: TRBJ1-6; cdr3_aa: CASSPRFADRIDSPLHF
clone_size: NA; v_call: TRBV12-3/TRBV12-4; j_call: TRBJ2-3; cdr3_aa: CASMGGTDTQYF
clone_size: NA; v_call: TRBV19; j_call: TRBJ2-7; cdr3_aa: CASTPGLAGVYEQYF
clone_size: NA; v_call: TRBV6-5; j_call: TRBJ2-5; cdr3_aa: CASKPLARGETQYF
clone_size: NA; v_call: TRBV5-1; j_call: TRBJ2-7; cdr3_aa: CASSLLAGSYEQYF
clone_size: NA; v_call: TRBV27; j_call: TRBJ2-7; cdr3_aa: CDSSFGHEQYF
clone_size: NA; v_call: TRBV21-1; j_call: TRBJ1-1; cdr3_aa: CASSKVRMNTEAFF
clone_size: NA; v_call: TRBV6-2/TRBV6-3; j_call: TRBJ1-1; cdr3_aa: CASSSDWDRWNTEAFF